This entry lists 9 T cell receptor beta chains sequenced from one sample in a study of blood T cell repertoires in COVID-19. Data came from immunoSEQ multiplex PCR; TCRdb stores just in-frame clones and leaves some out. Among 250,000 or so clones, about 80% were seen once, and the ten largest hold approximately 3.2%. Specimen: peripheral blood. These receptors came from an elderly woman with acute or convalescent COVID-19.

The chain carries TRBV6-5 and TRBJ1-4, with D tentatively TRBD1 (5 bases). V gave up 2 bases and J gave up 15 bases, with 19 bases separating them. In germline, CDR1 is MNHEY, CDR2 SVGAGI. The CDR3 length is 14 residues. CDR3 nucleotide sequence: TGTGCCAGCAGTTACGGAGGGGTCGGTACGCCGGTGTTTTTT. This gives the protein CASSYGGVGTPVFF.

The CDR3 loop is CSATSGGYNEQFF. Written as DNA, the CDR3 is TGCAGCGCGACTAGCGGAGGCTACAATGAGCAGTTCTTC. The chain combines TRBV29-1 with TRBJ2-1, with TRBD2 matching over 9 bases. J gave up 3 bases and V 7 bases, and 4 bases lay outside the gene matches. CDR1 SQVTM and CDR2 ANQGSEA come from the germline V gene. CDR3 length: 13 residues.

The V and J genes are TRBV5-1 and TRBJ1-1, with a tentative D call TRBD1 (5 bases). The CDR3 loop spans 11 amino acids. The V end lost 5 bases, the J end lost 4 bases, and 6 bases lay between the germline ends. Germline lookup yields CDR1 SGHRS and CDR2 YFSETQ. CDR3 sequence: CASSTGTEAFF. CDR3 nucleotides: TGCGCCAGCAGTACAGGCACTGAAGCTTTCTTT.

This clone was detected once. This chain uses TRBV28 with TRBJ1-1; D ambiguous. This CDR3 has 13 amino acids. Germline V gene lookup returns CDR1 MDHEN and CDR2 SYDVKM. The germline V and J ends were trimmed by 5 bases and 0 bases, with 7 bases remaining between them. In DNA, the CDR3 is TGTGCCAGCAGTCCGTTAATGAACACTGAAGCTTTCTTT. Its protein is CASSPLMNTEAFF.

The chain employs TRBV11-2 and TRBJ1-2, with TRBD1 identical over 10 bases. Germline trimming cut 1 base from V and 5 bases from J; bases unmatched to any gene: 7. This CDR3 spans 16 amino acids. The germline V gene encodes CDR1 SGHAT and CDR2 FQNNGV. CDR3 in amino acids: CASSLAGTGALYGYTF. CDR3 in DNA: TGTGCCAGCAGCTTAGCCGGGACAGGGGCCCTATATGGCTACACCTTC.

The chain joins TRBV5-1 to TRBJ1-1; D is possibly TRBD1 (6 bases). V shed 0 bases and J shed 4 bases, with 13 bases lying between them. The germline CDR1 and CDR2 sequences are SGHRS and YFSETQ. The CDR3 is 15 residues long. The CDR3 DNA reads TGCGCCAGCAGCTTGGCCAGGGGAGGGGGCACTGAAGCTTTCTTT. It is translated as CASSLARGGGTEAFF.

This clone was seen a handful of times. The chain carries TRBV7-8 and TRBJ2-1; TRBD1 is a possible D gene (5 bases). V lost 1 base to trimming and J lost 6 bases, with 10 bases between them. CDR1 and CDR2 (germline): SGHVS, FQNEAQ. The CDR3 sequence is 14 residues long. CDR3 loop: CASSLVGRVNEQFF. The CDR3 DNA reads as TGTGCCAGCAGCTTAGTTGGCAGGGTCAATGAGCAGTTCTTC. Drawing the rest from reference TRBV7-8 and TRBJ2-1, the complete variable domain is GAGVSQSPRYKVAKRGQDVALRCDPISGHVSLFWYQQALGQGPEFLTYFQNEAQLDKSGLPSDRFFAERPEGSVSTLKIQRTQQEDSAVYLCASSLVGRVNEQFFGPGTRLTVL.

V is TRBV7-3 and J is TRBJ2-2; D perhaps matches TRBD1 (5 bases). The germline V gene has CDR1 SGHTA and CDR2 FQGTGA. This CDR3 region has 18 residues. Trimming shortened V by 4 bases and J by 5 bases, and 23 bases separated the two germline ends. CDR3 nucleotides: TGTGCCAGCAGCTCATATCCCCCCCGTCAGGGTAGGACCGGGGAGCTGTTTTTT. Its translation is CASSSYPPRQGRTGELFF. The full variable domain, its missing parts supplied by reference TRBV7-3 and TRBJ2-2, is GAGVSQTPSNKVTEKGKYVELRCDPISGHTALYWYRQSLGQGPEFLIYFQGTGAADDSGLPNDRFFAVRPEGSVSTLKIQRTERGDSAVYLCASSSYPPRQGRTGELFFGEGSRLTVL.

This clone was counted only a few times. This rearrangement joins TRBV3-1 (or the pseudogene TRBV3-2) to TRBJ2-5, with 9 bases lining up with TRBD2. The CDR3 has 17 amino acids. CDR1 is LGHDT, CDR2 YNNKEL, per germline (reference sequence). V gave up 1 base and J gave up 1 base; unmatched junction bases: 7. As DNA, the CDR3 is TGTGCCAGCAGCCAAGGAGACCAGCGGGGGGCCCAAGAGACCCAGTACTTC. Translated, it gives CASSQGDQRGAQETQYF.